This T cell receptor (beta chain) was found in a study of cytomegalovirus exposure and HLA in healthy donors (dated by TCRdb to 2016 to 2017). With regard to the full study: According to an earlier analysis of a few hundred of the donors, about 179 million T cells yielded 90 million to 140 million unique TCR beta sequences and about 280 Gb of sequence data. Roughly 300 gigabases of sequencing data and approximately 85 million unique TCR sequences were included in an early release covering roughly 600 HLA-typed donors. The genetic ancestry cluster associated with self-reported Caucasian donors included 80% to 90% of the 350 to 500 genotyped donors. The study aimed to test whether signatures of past pathogen exposure could be identified by cataloging public T cell receptors. The T cell repertoires of 700 or so subjects were profiled by immunosequencing and related to cytomegalovirus serostatus. A separate validation cohort of roughly 120 different subjects was used in addition to the approximately 670-subject first cohort. To predict cytomegalovirus infection status, the study brought together high-throughput TCR immunosequencing, statistical association of individual TCRs with disease status, and machine learning. To study patterns of TCR occurrence, a later analysis re-analyzed previously published TCR beta repertoires from 650 to 750 donors and added high-resolution HLA genotyping. Rather than drawing on any new phenotypic data, the later analysis identified candidate immune exposures from TCR beta sequences and the way those sequences occurred across donors. An earlier analysis of a few hundred of the donors applied high-throughput TCR beta sequencing to assess whether each TCR beta V gene segment acted as functional or pseudogenic. Donor age, sex, ethnicity and CMV serostatus were collected together with the repertoire data. Genome-wide SNP genotypes for about three fifths of the 666 donors were used in a later genetic analysis, which treated that subset as a discovery cohort. Every repertoire in the discovery cohort had been generated on one and the same sequencing platform. HLA typing covered class I and class II loci at four-digit resolution. The number of donors typed differed by locus, with 629-630 for A, B, C, DRB1 and DQB1, 522 for DQA1, 600 to 610 for DPA1, and 450 to 480 for DPB1. A few DR-DQ haplotypes were treated as single units for association and clustering because of strong linkage in the cohort. Among roughly 370 genotyped donors of the cohort, an average of approximately 240,000 unique TCR beta nucleotide sequences were sequenced per donor, about a sixth of them non-productive. What the research found in general, with its limitations: According to a later analysis, TCR association rates differed among HLA loci, with DRB1 alleles showing the most associated TCRs and HLA-C alleles showing the fewest. At a false discovery rate of 0.05, a later analysis linked around 17,000 TCR beta sequences to specific HLA alleles. In vitro tests confirmed that a few of the cytomegalovirus-associated TCR beta chains recognize cytomegalovirus antigens. Correlated functional status among segregating V segments might be attributable to linkage disequilibrium, but an unknown experimental factor could not be ruled out. An association between a missense DCLRE1C variant and V-gene and J-gene trimming of TCR beta chains was found in a later genetic analysis and replicated in an independent cohort. A further reported finding was that TCR beta sequences accurately predicted the HLA-A and HLA-B alleles for most subjects in the first cohort. The sequencing pipeline was judged likely to have produced a cluster of highly shared sequence variants as a technical artifact. The only immune exposure information available for the cohort was CMV serostatus. Cytomegalovirus status was reported to be diagnosed by the classifier with high specificity and sensitivity in both the original and validation cohorts. The cohort was sequenced for TCR beta chains only, and without alpha or paired-chain data the features that could be detected were limited. In the study, some 180 TCR beta chains were listed as associated with cytomegalovirus. Several of the top co-occurrence clusters appeared to be linked to parvovirus B19, influenza, CMV and Epstein-Barr virus, according to a later analysis. Strong co-occurrence of HLA alleles, especially DR and DQ, made assigning TCR associations to individual alleles difficult. Compared with equally common non-associated chains, HLA-associated TCR beta chains in a later analysis were more clonally expanded and had lower generation probabilities. Because the 87-base-pair reads could not distinguish some IMGT-functional V segments, including TRBV6-2 and TRBV6-3, those segments were excluded. Broadly in line with IMGT annotations, most TCR beta V segments showed up in productive rearrangements about 87% or about 30% of the time in an earlier analysis of 450 to 750 of the donors. A later genetic analysis reported fewer N-insertions in productive TCRs among donors in an Asian-associated ancestry cluster than the approximately 670-donor mean. Because some donors lacked HLA typing at each locus, the association tests relied only on the typed subset. While some public TCRs were present in many individuals, most TCR sequences turned up only very rarely across donors. Most CMV-associated TCR beta chains appeared to be HLA-restricted in a later analysis, and the HLA associations seemed to be driven largely by CMV exposure. Because counts were too low, about 15 rarely observed V segments, including chromosome 9 orphons, were left out of the earlier analysis of several hundred of the donors. The presence/absence analyses assumed that sequencing depth was roughly uniform across donors, and that assumption may not be true. According to the authors, the approach could potentially be generalized to other disease states and immunological phenotypes.

This clone was recorded a few times. It lacks a known antigen. Base qualities were left out, and no much larger clone turns up one base away. The CDR3 measures 13 amino acids from cysteine to phenylalanine. Only the CDR3 portion is preserved as DNA: 39 bases, with reading frame beginning at the first base. After removal of 0 bases from V and 7 bases from J, the junction retains 1 base not matched to a gene. CDR1 ENHRY and CDR2 SYGVKD were looked up in the germline V gene. The cohort consisted of fewer than 700 healthy bone marrow donors. At the time of sampling, all cohort members were nominally healthy, though unrecorded immune exposures were likely present. The donor tested CMV seronegative and was one of the 352 seronegative cohort members. Every donor gave a peripheral blood sample, and the peripheral blood mononuclear cells from that sample were used for TCR beta sequencing. The Qiagen DNeasy Blood Extraction Kit was used to extract genomic DNA from the blood cell samples.

The method behind the library was the immunoSEQ multiplex PCR assay. For the multiplex PCR, a mixture combining 60 forward primers for TCR Vbeta segments and 13 reverse primers for TCR Jbeta segments was used. A multiplex PCR assay on genomic DNA amplified the CDR3 region of rearranged TCR beta genes. The amplified TCR beta libraries were sequenced on the Illumina HiSeq System as 87-base-pair reads. The study's processing was this. A later analysis tallied roughly 78 million unique TCR beta chains across the 666 repertoires, and about 12 million of those chains were shared by two or more donors. Raw reads were error-corrected and collapsed into unique sequences by a nearest-neighbor algorithm in which closely related sequences were merged to remove PCR and sequencing errors. V, D and J gene segments were assigned by aligning CDR3 sequences to IMGT reference sequences. Each retained sequence needed at least a six-nucleotide match to both a V gene segment and a J gene segment. A rearrangement counted as productive if the CDR3 had no stop codons and remained in frame with V and J, and every other rearrangement counted as non-productive. CDR3 was defined according to IMGT convention as the region running from the second conserved V-encoded cysteine to the conserved J-encoded phenylalanine. The earlier analysis of 587 of the donors excluded any sequence lacking an unambiguous match to a single V gene segment. In an earlier analysis of roughly 600 of the donors, a V segment was called functional when productive rearrangements were above 56.7%, and segregating when the standard deviation between donors exceeded 5%. A statistical classification framework was developed to diagnose cytomegalovirus status using the catalog of TCR beta chain sequences. In a later analysis, TCR nucleotide sequences were compared against IMGT/GENE-DB human TR gene sequences so that V and J genes could be assigned. In a later analysis, CDR3 sequences and most-parsimonious VDJ recombination scenarios were assigned using the TCRdist pipeline. In a later analysis, every TCR beta chain was defined by the combination of its CDR3 amino acid sequence and its V-gene family, and reads without a unique V-gene family were dropped. A later analysis removed over 500 highly shared, low-generation-probability nucleotide sequences to deal with suspected cross-contamination and a sequencing artifact. In a later analysis, a clonal expansion index was calculated for each public chain from normalized within-repertoire ranks of inferred template counts. Generation probabilities in a later analysis came from a VDJ recombination model fitted to out-of-frame rearrangements, and those results were checked against IGoR. A later analysis scored TCR-TCR, TCR-HLA and TCR-CMV co-occurrence with hypergeometric tests, applying a repertoire-size bias correction to TCR pairs. False discovery rates were estimated in a later analysis by permuting HLA or CMV assignments 20 times. A later analysis grouped co-occurring TCRs with DBSCAN, adding TCRdist sequence similarity when clustering within HLA-allele-positive subsets. Repertoires with fewer than 30,000 or more than 120,000 public chains, plus five repertoires with anomalous nucleotide sharing, were excluded from co-occurrence clustering. The table was pulled from immuneACCESS by TCRdb, which kept in-frame rearrangements only. Such tables lose some clones; where checked, under half of the loss comes from unresolved V genes, and the rest has no known cause. That table gives V, J and clone size, and the DNA gave D and trimming. The sample table contains roughly 130,000 clones; only one count was recorded for approximately 65% of them. Of the sample, less than 2% falls within the top ten clones.

The chain is assembled from TRBV10-3 and TRBJ1-2; TRBD1 agrees with 8 junctional bases. Sample: PBMCs. This clonotype originated in a man aged 18 to 30 in good health and CMV-seronegative. In nucleotide form, the sequence is TGTGCCATCAGTGAGTCGACAGGGGTTGGCTACACCTTC. Its protein product is CAISESTGVGYTF.